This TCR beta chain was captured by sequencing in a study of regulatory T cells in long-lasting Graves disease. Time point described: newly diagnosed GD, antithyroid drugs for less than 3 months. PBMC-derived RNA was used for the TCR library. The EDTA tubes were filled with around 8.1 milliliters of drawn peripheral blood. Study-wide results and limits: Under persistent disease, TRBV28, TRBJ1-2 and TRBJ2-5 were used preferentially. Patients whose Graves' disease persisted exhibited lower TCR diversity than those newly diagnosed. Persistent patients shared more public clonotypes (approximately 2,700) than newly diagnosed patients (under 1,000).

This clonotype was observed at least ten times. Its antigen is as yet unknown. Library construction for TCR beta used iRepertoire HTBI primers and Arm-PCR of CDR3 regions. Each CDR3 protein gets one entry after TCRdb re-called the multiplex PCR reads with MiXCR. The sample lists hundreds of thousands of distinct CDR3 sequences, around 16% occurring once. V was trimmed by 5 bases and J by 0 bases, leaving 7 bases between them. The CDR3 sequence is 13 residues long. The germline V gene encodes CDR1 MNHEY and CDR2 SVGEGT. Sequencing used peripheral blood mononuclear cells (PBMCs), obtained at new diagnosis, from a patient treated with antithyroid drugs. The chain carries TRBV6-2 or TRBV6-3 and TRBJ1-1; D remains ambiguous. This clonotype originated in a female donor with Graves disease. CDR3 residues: CASSEVLNTEAFF. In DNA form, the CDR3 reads TGTGCCAGCAGTGAAGTACTGAACACTGAAGCTTTCTTT.